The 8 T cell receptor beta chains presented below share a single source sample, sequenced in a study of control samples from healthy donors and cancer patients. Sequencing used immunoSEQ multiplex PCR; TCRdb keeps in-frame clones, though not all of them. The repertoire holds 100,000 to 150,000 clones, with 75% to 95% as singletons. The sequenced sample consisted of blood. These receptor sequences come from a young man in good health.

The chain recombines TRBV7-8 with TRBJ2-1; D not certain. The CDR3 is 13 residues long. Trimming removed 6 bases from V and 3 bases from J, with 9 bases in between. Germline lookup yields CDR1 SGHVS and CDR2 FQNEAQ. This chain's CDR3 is CASSSRVYNEQFF. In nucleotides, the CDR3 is TGTGCCAGCAGTTCTAGGGTCTACAATGAGCAGTTCTTC.

The CDR3 protein is CATSGPGTATDTQYF. CDR3 DNA sequence: TGTGCCACCAGTGGGCCCGGGACAGCCACAGATACGCAGTATTTT. The chain links TRBV24-1 to TRBJ2-3, with 7 nucleotides matching TRBD1. V dropped 5 bases and J dropped 2; count of bases not matched to a gene: 6. The CDR3 consists of 15 residues. Germline V gene lookup returns CDR1 KGHDR and CDR2 SFDVKD.

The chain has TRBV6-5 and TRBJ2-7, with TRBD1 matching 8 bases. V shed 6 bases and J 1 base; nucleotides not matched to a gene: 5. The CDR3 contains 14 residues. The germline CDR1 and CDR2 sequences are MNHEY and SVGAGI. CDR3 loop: CASRVGQGSYEQYF. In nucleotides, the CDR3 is TGTGCCAGCAGAGTAGGACAGGGTTCCTACGAGCAGTACTTC.

The chain's CDR3 is CASRSSFNNEQFF. The CDR3 bases are TGTGCCAGCCGGTCTTCGTTCAACAATGAGCAGTTCTTC. The rearrangement joins TRBV7-9 to TRBJ2-1; D is unclear. The CDR3 length is 13 residues. V lost 8 bases and J lost 5, with 13 bases in between. CDR1 is SEHNR, CDR2 FQNEAQ, per germline (reference sequence).

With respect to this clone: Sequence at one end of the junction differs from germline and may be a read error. CDR3 loop: CASSSTNEKLFF. The CDR3, as DNA: TGTGCCAGCAGCTCAACGAATGAAAAACTGTTTTTT. The chain is built from TRBV11-2 and TRBJ1-4; D call uncertain. Germline V gives CDR1 SGHAT, CDR2 FQNNGV. The CDR3 is 12 residues long.

CDR3 loop: CASSQRTGGAGNDGYTF. The CDR3 bases are TGTGCCAGCAGCCAAAGGACAGGGGGCGCTGGAAATGATGGCTACACCTTC. The chain joins TRBV7-8 to TRBJ1-2; 11 nucleotides match TRBD1. The CDR3 sequence is 17 residues long. J gave up 6 bases and V 5 bases, and 14 bases lay outside the gene matches. Germline loops: CDR1 SGHVS, CDR2 FQNEAQ.

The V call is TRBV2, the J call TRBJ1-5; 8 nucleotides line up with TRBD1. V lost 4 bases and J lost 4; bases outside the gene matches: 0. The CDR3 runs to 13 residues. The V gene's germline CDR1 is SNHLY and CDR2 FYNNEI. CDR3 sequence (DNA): TGTGCCAGCAGTGGACAGGGGAATCAGCCCCAGCATTTT. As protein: CASSGQGNQPQHF.

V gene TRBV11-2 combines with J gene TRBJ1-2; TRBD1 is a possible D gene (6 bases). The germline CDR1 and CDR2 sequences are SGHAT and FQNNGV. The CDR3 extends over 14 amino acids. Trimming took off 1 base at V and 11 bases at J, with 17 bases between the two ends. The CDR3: CASSLAGVGFSYTF. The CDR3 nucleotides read TGTGCCAGCAGCTTAGCAGGGGTTGGGTTTTCTTACACCTTC.